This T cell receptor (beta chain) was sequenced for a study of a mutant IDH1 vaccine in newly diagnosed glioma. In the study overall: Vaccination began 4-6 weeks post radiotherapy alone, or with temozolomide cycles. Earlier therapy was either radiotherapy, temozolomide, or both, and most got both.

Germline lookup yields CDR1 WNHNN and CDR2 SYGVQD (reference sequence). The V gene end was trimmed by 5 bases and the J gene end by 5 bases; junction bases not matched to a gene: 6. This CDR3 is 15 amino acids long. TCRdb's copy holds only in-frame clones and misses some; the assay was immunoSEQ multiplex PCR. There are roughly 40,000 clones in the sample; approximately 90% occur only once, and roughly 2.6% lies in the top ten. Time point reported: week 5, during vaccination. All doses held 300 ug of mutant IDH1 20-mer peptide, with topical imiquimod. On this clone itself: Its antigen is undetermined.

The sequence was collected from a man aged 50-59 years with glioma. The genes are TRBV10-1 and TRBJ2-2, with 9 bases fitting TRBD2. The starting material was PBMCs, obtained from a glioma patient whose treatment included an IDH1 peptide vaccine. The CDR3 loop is CASSQGLAGTGELFF. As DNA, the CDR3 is TGCGCCAGCAGTCAGGGACTAGCTGGAACCGGGGAGCTGTTTTTT.